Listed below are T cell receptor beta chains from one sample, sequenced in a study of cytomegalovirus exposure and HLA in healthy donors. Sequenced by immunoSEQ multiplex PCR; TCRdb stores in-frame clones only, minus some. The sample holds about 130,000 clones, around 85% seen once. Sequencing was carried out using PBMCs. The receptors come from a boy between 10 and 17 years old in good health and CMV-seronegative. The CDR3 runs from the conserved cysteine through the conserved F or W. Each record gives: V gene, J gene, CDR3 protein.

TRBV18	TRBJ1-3	CASSPRQTSGNTIYF
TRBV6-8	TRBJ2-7	CASIGIFGGSGEQYF
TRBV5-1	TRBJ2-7	CASSIEGLAVYF
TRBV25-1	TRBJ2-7	CASSESVRVYEQYF
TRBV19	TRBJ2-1	CASSAPRQGFPYNEQFF
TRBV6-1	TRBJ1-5	CASSEEPDGAGQPQHF
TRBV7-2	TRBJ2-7	CASSPAKPPYEQYF
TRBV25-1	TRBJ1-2	CASSEYQVFYGYTF
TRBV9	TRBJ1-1	CASSVVQGANTEAFF
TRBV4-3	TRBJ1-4	CASSQEGLRAEKLFF
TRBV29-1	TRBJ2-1	CSVAGAMRDEQFF
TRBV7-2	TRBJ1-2	CASSLDSGYTF
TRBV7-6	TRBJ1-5	CASSLVEGNQPQHF
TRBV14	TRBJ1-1	CASSQTGWAFF
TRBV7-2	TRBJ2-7	CASSLDRGLYEQYF
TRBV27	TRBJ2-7	CASSGLMGHSYEQYF
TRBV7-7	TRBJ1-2	CASSLVGSLGSVGYGYTF
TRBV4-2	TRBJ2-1	CASSLLPGVAGRSSYNEQFF